The clone carrying this T cell receptor beta chain was recorded only once. The germline gives CDR1 SEHNR, CDR2 FQNEAQ (reference sequence). This CDR3 has 15 residues. V was pared by 4 bases and J by 5 bases, with 10 bases of the junction left unmatched. This record belongs to a study of siplizumab effects on memory and regulatory T cells. Clones were sequenced by immunoSEQ multiplex PCR, and TCRdb holds only the in-frame ones, with some missing. The sample contains some 100,000 clones, 90% to 95% of which appear only once. Sample: CD8+ T cells sorted from blood. The receptor was derived from a human donor in good health. The rearrangement uses TRBV7-9 and TRBJ1-2; 7 nucleotides line up with TRBD1. CDR3 loop: CASSSRDSVDYGYTF. DNA for the CDR3: TGTGCCAGCAGCTCTCGGGACAGCGTAGATTATGGCTACACCTTC.